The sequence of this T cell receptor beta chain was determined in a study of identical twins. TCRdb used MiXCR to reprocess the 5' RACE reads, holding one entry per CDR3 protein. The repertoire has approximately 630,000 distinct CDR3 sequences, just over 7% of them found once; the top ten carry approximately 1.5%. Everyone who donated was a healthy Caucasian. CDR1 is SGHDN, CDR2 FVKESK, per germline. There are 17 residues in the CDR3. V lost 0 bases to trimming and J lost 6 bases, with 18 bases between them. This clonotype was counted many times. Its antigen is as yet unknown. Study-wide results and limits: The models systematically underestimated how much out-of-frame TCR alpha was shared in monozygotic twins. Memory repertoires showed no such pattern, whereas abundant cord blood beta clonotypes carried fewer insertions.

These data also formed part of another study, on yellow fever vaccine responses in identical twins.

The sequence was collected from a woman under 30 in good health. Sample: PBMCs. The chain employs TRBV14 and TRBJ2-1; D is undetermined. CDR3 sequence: CASSQDVYARTSNEQFF. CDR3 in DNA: TGTGCCAGCAGCCAAGACGTATACGCGCGTACTTCCAATGAGCAGTTCTTC.